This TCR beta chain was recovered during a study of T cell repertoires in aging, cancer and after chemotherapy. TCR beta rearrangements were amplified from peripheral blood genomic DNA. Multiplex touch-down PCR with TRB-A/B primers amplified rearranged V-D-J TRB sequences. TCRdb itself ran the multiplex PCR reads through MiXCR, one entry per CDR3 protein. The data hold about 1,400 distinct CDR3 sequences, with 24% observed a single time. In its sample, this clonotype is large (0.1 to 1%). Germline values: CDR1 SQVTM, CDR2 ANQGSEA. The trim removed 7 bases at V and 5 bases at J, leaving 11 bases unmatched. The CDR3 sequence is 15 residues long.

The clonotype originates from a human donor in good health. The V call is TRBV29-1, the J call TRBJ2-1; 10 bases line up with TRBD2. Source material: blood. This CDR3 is CSASHGTSDNNEQFF. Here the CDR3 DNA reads TGCAGCGCCAGCCACGGGACTAGCGATAACAATGAGCAGTTCTTC.